Detailed here is one TCR beta chain. No antigen is known for it. The data are from a study of STAT5B mutations in CD4+ large granular lymphocyte leukemia. Study-wide context: Healthy donors showed HLA-associated enrichment of the CDR3 'QG' motif. The study's findings and limits: Without HLA matching, higher CD4+ than CD8+ T-LGLL clonality could reflect small sample size. No patients shared main leukemic clonotypes, though 25% to 30% appeared at low frequency elsewhere. Compared with healthy controls (2/35), patient top clones favored TRBV06 (8/27).

CDR1 is SGHDT, CDR2 YYEEEE, per germline. The J segment lost 0 bases and the V segment lost 4 bases, leaving 1 base of the junction unmatched. The CDR3 is 14 amino acids. Clones were read by immunoSEQ multiplex PCR, and TCRdb kept only the in-frame ones, dropping some. The table includes about 35,000 clones, roughly four fifths detected once. V and J are TRBV5-6 and TRBJ1-1; 9 positions agree with TRBD1. The clonotype was recovered from a human donor in good health. The specimen sequenced was CD4+ T cells from blood buffy coats. Here the CDR3 DNA reads TGTGCCAGCAGCGGGACAGGGATGAACACTGAAGCTTTCTTT. It is translated as CASSGTGMNTEAFF.